One TCR beta chain is described in this entry. This receptor's antigen is unknown. No much larger clonotype is one base removed from it; base qualities were not supplied. This record belongs to a study of blood T cell repertoires in COVID-19 (dated by TCRdb to 2020 to 2021). General notes on the study: Samples covering the acute and convalescent phases of COVID-19 were provided by collaborators in the United States, Italy and Spain. The samples were drawn from two sources: the first 160 participants of the ongoing ImmuneRACE study, and fewer than 1,500 subjects contributed by 6 global collaborators. The dataset comprised deeply sampled blood TCRbeta repertoires from subjects exposed to, actively infected with, or recovered from COVID-19. A freely available public database, intended as a resource for researchers studying the immune response to SARS-CoV-2, is where the repertoires were released. A de-identified subject ID, COVID-19 status, age in years and sex were almost always included in the sample metadata. The prospective study material was composed of cDNA or gDNA derived from T cells, B-cell-depleted T cells, or PBMCs. Where HLA class I and class II types were available, the types were taken from metadata supplied by the sample provider, not from assay-based typing.

Whole blood was collected in K2EDTA tubes by collaborating institutions according to the institutions' own protocols. For TCRbeta analysis, collaborator samples were shipped as frozen whole blood, as isolated PBMCs, or as DNA extracted from either sample type. The CDR3 runs 15 residues from the cysteine to the phenylalanine. Just CDR3 DNA is preserved here, 45 bases in frame from base 1. Taken from the germline V gene, the CDR1 and CDR2 loops are MNHEY and SVGAGI. From V the trimming removes 10 bases and from J it removes 1 base, while the gene matches leave 8 bases of the junction unaccounted for. TCRbeta CDR3 regions were amplified from genomic DNA using the immunoSEQ Assay, a bias-controlled multiplex PCR. For the original study's pipeline: Within the assay, amplification of reference gene primers was used to estimate how many nucleated cells each sample contained. To quantify the absolute abundance of each unique TCRbeta CDR3 rearrangement, sequence reads were collapsed and filtered. For each sample, productive Simpson clonality was calculated as the square root of Simpson's diversity index over productive rearrangements. The immuneACCESS repertoire file appears here via TCRdb, limited to in-frame rearrangements. These files lack a portion of the clones; in checked studies, under half of the deficit traces to unresolved V genes, and the cause of the others is not known. The V and J calls and clone size were taken over from that table, and D and trimming were inferred from the DNA. The sample profile shows about 130,000 clones; about 82% of them were found once. The biggest ten clones account for over 4.5% of the sample.

General study outcomes and caveats: Clinical and demographic metadata were provided uncurated, with the amount varying by source and participant.

The receptor was derived from a human donor in a cohort sampled during active COVID-19. The chain joins TRBV6-5 to TRBJ2-3; 10 junctional bases match TRBD2. Source material: peripheral blood. The DNA sequence is TGTGCCATCTCGCTCCTAGCGGGGGGCACAGATACGCAGTATTTT. Translated, it gives CAISLLAGGTDTQYF.